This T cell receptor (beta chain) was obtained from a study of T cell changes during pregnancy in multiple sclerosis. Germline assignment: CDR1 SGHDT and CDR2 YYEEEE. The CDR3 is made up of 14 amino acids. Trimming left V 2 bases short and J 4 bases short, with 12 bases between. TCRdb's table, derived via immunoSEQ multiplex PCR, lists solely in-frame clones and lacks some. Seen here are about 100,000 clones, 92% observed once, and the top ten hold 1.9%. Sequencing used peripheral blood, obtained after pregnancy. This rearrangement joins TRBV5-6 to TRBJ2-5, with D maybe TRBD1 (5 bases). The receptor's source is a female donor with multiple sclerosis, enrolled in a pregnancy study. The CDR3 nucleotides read TGTGCCAGCAGCTTAGTTAGGGGCGGAGAGACCCAGTACTTC. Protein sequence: CASSLVRGGETQYF.